This T cell receptor beta chain was recovered during a study of radiotherapy plus CTLA-4 blockade in lung cancer. Whole-study context: Among enrolled patients, 15% to 20% responded and 31% achieved disease control.

Only in-frame clones appear in the TCRdb table, and some are missing; sequencing was by immunoSEQ multiplex PCR. Here the sample spans about 97,000 clones, approximately 72% being singletons. This CDR3 contains 13 residues. CDR1 is MNHNS and CDR2 is SASEGT in the germline V gene. Deletions cut 6 bases from V and 7 bases from J, with 12 bases between. Those patients who had chemo-refractory metastatic non-small-cell lung cancer were given focal radiation along with CTLA-4 blockade through ipilimumab. The sample was peripheral blood, taken from a patient treated with radiotherapy plus ipilimumab. This receptor was obtained from a human donor with non-small cell lung cancer who had a partial response to radiotherapy plus ipilimumab. Some clones in this sample may be carry-over from other donors' samples. The chain recombines TRBV6-1 with TRBJ1-4; D might be TRBD1 (6 bases). DNA for the CDR3: TGTGCCAGCAGGGAGACAGGCGGTGAAAAACTGTTTTTT. Translated: CASRETGGEKLFF.